The 28 T cell receptor beta chains given below trace back to one sample, sequenced in a study of CD8+ T cells in alopecia areata (dated 2018 in TCRdb). The library was prepared using the immunoSEQ multiplex PCR assay. For TCR sequencing, RNA was extracted from every sample and reverse transcribed into cDNA to serve as template. The table was pulled from immuneACCESS by TCRdb, which kept in-frame rearrangements only. Such tables lose some clones; where checked, under half of the loss comes from unresolved V genes, and the rest has no known cause. The sample contains 100,000 to 150,000 clones, around 49% of them found a single time. 15% to 20% of the sample comes from the top ten. This specimen's time point label, per the study, means: baseline before oral tofacitinib. Source: CD8+ T cells sorted from blood, taken at week 0. These receptors were collected from a human donor with alopecia areata.

This clone came up a few times. This chain connects TRBV4-1 to TRBJ2-1; possible D gene TRBD2, 6 bases. The CDR3 is 13 amino acids. The V and J ends lost 5 bases and 10 bases respectively, with 15 bases between them. Germline V gives CDR1 MGHRA, CDR2 YSYEKL. This CDR3 reads CASSVRAGLEQFF. The CDR3 region has the DNA TGCGCCAGCAGCGTCCGAGCGGGTTTGGAGCAGTTCTTC.

The gene calls are TRBV4-1 and TRBJ2-7; 7 bases are shared with TRBD1. V was clipped by 0 bases and J by 2 bases; unmatched bases: 4. This CDR3 is built from 15 residues. Germline loops: CDR1 MGHRA, CDR2 YSYEKL. As DNA, the CDR3 is TGCGCCAGCAGCCAAGAGAGACAGGGAGCCTACGAGCAGTACTTC. Translation gives CASSQERQGAYEQYF.

J is TRBJ1-5 and V is TRBV11-2; D ambiguous. The germline CDR1 and CDR2 sequences are SGHAT and FQNNGV. V was shortened by 1 base and J by 0 bases, with 7 bases between the two germline ends. The CDR3 extends over 15 amino acids. The CDR3 region has the DNA TGTGCCAGCAGCTTAGGCGACGGTAGCAATCAGCCCCAGCATTTT. Protein product: CASSLGDGSNQPQHF.

In its sample, this clone was seen a few times. The genes are TRBV5-6 and TRBJ2-1; 12 bases agree with TRBD2. Per the germline V gene, CDR1 is SGHDT and CDR2 is YYEEEE. The CDR3 covers 16 residues. J was trimmed by 4 bases and V by 4 bases; bases with no gene match: 6. The CDR3 sequence is CASSPGLAGLYNEQFF. The CDR3 nucleotides are TGTGCCAGCAGCCCCGGACTAGCGGGGTTATACAATGAGCAGTTCTTC. The full variable domain, rest sourced from reference TRBV5-6 and TRBJ2-1, is DAGVTQSPTHLIKTRGQQVTLRCSPKSGHDTVSWYQQALGQGPQFIFQYYEEEERQRGNFPDRFSGHQFPNYSSELNVNALLLGDSALYLCASSPGLAGLYNEQFFGPGTRLTVL.

This clone was seen only a few times. The chain joins TRBV29-1 to TRBJ1-1, with D uncertain. The CDR3 totals 11 residues. The germline V and J ends were trimmed by 7 bases and 1 base, with 7 bases remaining between them. Per the germline V gene, CDR1 is SQVTM and CDR2 is ANQGSEA. The DNA of the CDR3 is TGCAGCGCCTGGAGGAACACTGAAGCTTTCTTT. Its translation: CSAWRNTEAFF.

Comment on this clone: Different DNA sequences within this sample yield the same CDR3. This sequence joins TRBV10-3 and TRBJ1-1; D uncertain. The CDR3 runs to 15 residues. Per the germline V gene, CDR1 is ENHRY and CDR2 is SYGVKD. V was pared by 0 bases and J by 1 base, with 9 bases between. The CDR3 DNA follows: TGTGCCATCAGTGAGTCTGGACCTGGGAACACTGAAGCTTTCTTT. It translates to CAISESGPGNTEAFF.

This clone was picked up one time. The genes are TRBV12-5 and TRBJ1-6; D is ambiguous. V was trimmed by 7 bases and J by 9 bases, leaving 13 bases between them. The germline CDR1 and CDR2 sequences are LGHNT and FRNRAP. This CDR3 comprises 13 residues. CDR3 protein: CASANGVGSPLHF. The CDR3 DNA is TGTGCTAGTGCCAATGGGGTCGGTTCACCCCTCCACTTT. Together with reference TRBV12-5 and TRBJ1-6, the CDR3 gives the full variable domain: DARVTQTPRHKVTEMGQEVTMRCQPILGHNTVFWYRQTMMQGLELLAYFRNRAPLDDSGMPKDRFSAEMPDATLATLKIQPSEPRDSAVYFCASANGVGSPLHFGNGTRLTVT.

V is TRBV13 and J is TRBJ1-5; D may be TRBD1 (5 bases). Trimming stripped 5 bases from V and 2 bases from J, with 13 bases between. CDR3 length: 15 amino acids. Germline V gives CDR1 PRHDT, CDR2 FYEKMQ (reference sequence). CDR3 nucleotides: TGTGCCAGCAGCCTCCAGGGTGAGGGCAATCAGCCCCAGCATTTT. Its protein is CASSLQGEGNQPQHF.

The rearrangement uses TRBV27 and TRBJ2-7, with unresolved D. Trimming stripped 4 bases from V and 3 bases from J, with 10 bases between. Germline V gives CDR1 MNHEY, CDR2 SMNVEV (reference sequence). This CDR3 comprises 13 residues. The CDR3 loop is CASSSLEDYEQYF. The CDR3 nucleotides read TGTGCCAGCAGTTCATTAGAAGACTACGAGCAGTACTTC.

This chain connects TRBV5-6 to TRBJ2-7; possibly TRBD1 for D (5 bases). CDR1 and CDR2 (germline): SGHDT, YYEEEE. This CDR3 is 15 amino acids long. The ends were cut back, 4 bases at V and 2 bases at J, with 16 bases in the middle. The CDR3 region is CASSTSDKLTYEQYF. CDR3 DNA: TGTGCCAGCAGCACCTCGGACAAGTTGACCTACGAGCAGTACTTC.

This chain uses TRBV7-9 with TRBJ2-2, with 12 bases fitting TRBD1. Unmatched junction bases numbered 5, after V lost 5 bases and J lost 4 bases. The germline V gene has CDR1 SEHNR and CDR2 FQNEAQ (reference sequence). The CDR3 is 16 amino acids. The CDR3 region is CASSTGQGALTGELFF. In DNA form, the CDR3 reads TGTGCCAGCAGCACGGGACAGGGGGCTCTCACCGGGGAGCTGTTTTTT.

The rearrangement uses TRBV9 and TRBJ2-2, with D tentatively TRBD1 (5 bases). Germline CDR1 SGDLS, CDR2 YYNGEE. This CDR3 has 16 residues. V was shortened by 0 bases and J by 0 bases, with 9 bases between the two germline ends. The CDR3 nucleotides are TGTGCCAGCAGCGTAGCTGGGGCCTCGAACACCGGGGAGCTGTTTTTT. Residues: CASSVAGASNTGELFF.

The gene calls are TRBV30 and TRBJ1-2; a possible D gene is TRBD1 (5 bases). V shed 3 bases and J shed 4 bases, with 12 bases lying between them. The CDR3 consists of 13 residues. Per the germline V gene, CDR1 is GTSNPN and CDR2 is SVGIG (reference sequence). CDR3 loop: CAWSPGTLYGYTF. The DNA for the CDR3 is TGTGCCTGGAGCCCAGGGACCCTCTATGGCTACACCTTC.

This chain uses TRBV7-8 with TRBJ2-7; D perhaps matches TRBD1 (6 bases). The V and J ends lost 5 bases and 1 base respectively, with 15 bases between them. The CDR3 spans 15 residues. In germline, CDR1 is SGHVS, CDR2 FQNEAQ. CDR3 in DNA: TGTGCCAGCAGCCAAGAATGGACAGTATCCTACGAGCAGTACTTC. Its translation: CASSQEWTVSYEQYF.

This chain connects TRBV6-5 to TRBJ1-5; D is uncertain. Germline CDR1 and CDR2: MNHEY and SVGAGI. V shed 6 bases and J shed 0 bases, with 12 bases lying between them. The CDR3 runs to 15 residues. The CDR3: CASSNGYNSNQPQHF. As DNA, the CDR3 is TGTGCCAGCAGCAACGGCTACAATAGCAATCAGCCCCAGCATTTT.

This clone was picked up a small number of times. The genes are TRBV4-1 and TRBJ2-1, with D possibly being TRBD1 (6 bases). The germline gives CDR1 MGHRA, CDR2 YSYEKL. The CDR3 spans 15 residues. Trimming pared 0 bases from V and 6 bases from J, leaving 12 bases between. The CDR3 spells CASSQDPPGVNEQFF. CDR3 nucleotides: TGCGCCAGCAGCCAAGATCCTCCAGGGGTCAATGAGCAGTTCTTC.

The genes are TRBV7-9 and TRBJ1-1; no firm D call. V was shortened by 6 bases and J by 5 bases, with 10 bases between the two germline ends. CDR3 length: 12 amino acids. CDR1 and CDR2 (germline): SEHNR, FQNEAQ (reference sequence). The DNA of the CDR3 is TGTGCCAGCAGTTATGCGGGTACTGAAGCTTTCTTT. This gives the protein CASSYAGTEAFF.

Only a few counts were recorded for this clone. The chain employs TRBV9 and TRBJ1-1; D unresolved. The CDR3 spans 16 residues. Trimming removed 2 bases from V and 1 base from J, with 15 bases in between. Germline CDR1 is SGDLS and CDR2 is YYNGEE. The CDR3, as DNA: TGTGCCAGCAGCGTTGCTCCGGCAGCAAAGAACACTGAAGCTTTCTTT. Translating gives CASSVAPAAKNTEAFF.

The chain combines TRBV10-3 with TRBJ2-7, with 7 bases lining up with TRBD1. This CDR3 spans 13 amino acids. The trim removed 6 bases at V and 7 bases at J, leaving 9 bases unmatched. Germline V gene sequence: CDR1 ENHRY, CDR2 SYGVKD. The CDR3 spells CAIREGQALEQYF. CDR3 in DNA: TGTGCCATCAGGGAAGGACAGGCCCTGGAGCAGTACTTC.

The CDR3 sequence: CASMDLAKNIQYF. The DNA for the CDR3 is TGTGCCAGTATGGATTTAGCCAAAAACATTCAGTACTTC. The rearrangement uses TRBV25-1 and TRBJ2-4, with D unresolved. CDR1 and CDR2 from the germline V gene are MGHDK and SYGVNS. With 9 bases removed from V and 0 bases from J, the gap between germline ends came to 9 bases. This CDR3 region has 13 residues. Using reference TRBV25-1 and TRBJ2-4 for the parts outside the CDR3, the full variable domain is EADIYQTPRYLVIGTGKKITLECSQTMGHDKMYWYQQDPGMELHLIHYSYGVNSTEKGDLSSESTVSRIRTEHFPLTLESARPSHTSQYLCASMDLAKNIQYFGAGTRLSVL.

The V and J genes are TRBV29-1 and TRBJ2-3; D not resolved. The V end was cut by 2 bases, the J end by 4 bases, with 13 bases between. CDR3 length: 14 residues. Germline CDR1 SQVTM, CDR2 ANQGSEA. This CDR3 reads CSVESGSVADTQYF. The CDR3 DNA sequence: TGCAGCGTTGAATCGGGTTCGGTAGCAGATACGCAGTATTTT.

Only a few counts were recorded for this clone. The chain recombines TRBV7-9 with TRBJ2-7; D unresolved. The CDR3 contains 13 residues. Looked up from germline, CDR1 is SEHNR and CDR2 is FQNEAQ (reference sequence). Trimming removed 5 bases at V and 0 bases at J, with 8 bases between. The CDR3 DNA sequence: TGTGCCAGCAGCCTCAGCAGCTCCTACGAGCAGTACTTC. Translated: CASSLSSSYEQYF.

This clone was seen more than once but under ten times. The DNA of the CDR3 is TGTGCCAGCAAGAACGAGGGTGGCAATCAGCCCCAGCATTTT. It translates to CASKNEGGNQPQHF. This chain joins TRBV27 and TRBJ1-5, with D unclear. The CDR3 is made up of 14 amino acids. V was trimmed by 7 bases and J by 2 bases, leaving 12 bases between them. Per germline, CDR1 MNHEY and CDR2 SMNVEV (reference sequence).

This clone has just one count. V gene TRBV5-6 combines with J gene TRBJ1-1, with D maybe TRBD1 (5 bases). The CDR3 runs to 14 residues. Between the trimmed V and J ends, which lost 2 bases and 5 bases, there was a span of 13 bases. The germline V gene has CDR1 SGHDT and CDR2 YYEEEE. CDR3 DNA: TGTGCCAGCAGCTTTCCCAGGGAAGGGACTGAAGCTTTCTTT. Protein product: CASSFPREGTEAFF.

The chain uses TRBV6-5 and TRBJ1-1; D gene uncertain. V lost 2 bases to trimming and J lost 8 bases, with 6 bases between them. Germline V gene sequence: CDR1 MNHEY, CDR2 SVGAGI. CDR3 length: 11 amino acids. DNA of the CDR3: TGTGCCAGCAGTTACGATACCGAAGCTTTCTTT. Amino acids: CASSYDTEAFF.

DNA for the CDR3: TGTGCCAGCAGTTTATTGCCCGGGACAGGGATCAATGAGCAGTTCTTC. As protein: CASSLLPGTGINEQFF. This chain uses TRBV27 with TRBJ2-1; TRBD1 aligns across 9 bases. The germline gives CDR1 MNHEY, CDR2 SMNVEV (reference sequence). The junction had 7 bases not matched to a gene; V was cut back by 1 base and J by 6 bases. This CDR3 has 16 amino acids.

V and J are TRBV29-1 and TRBJ1-1, with D unclear. V gave up 1 base and J gave up 6 bases, with 12 bases separating them. CDR1 SQVTM and CDR2 ANQGSEA come from the germline V gene. The CDR3 runs 13 residues. In DNA form, the CDR3 reads TGCAGCGTTGAAGGGGGTGTTCGCCCTGAAGCTTTCTTT. Translated, it gives CSVEGGVRPEAFF. The complete variable domain, with remaining parts taken from reference TRBV29-1 and TRBJ1-1, reads SAVISQKPSRDICQRGTSLTIQCQVDSQVTMMFWYRQQPGQSLTLIATANQGSEATYESGFVIDKFPISRPNLTFSTLTVSNMSPEDSSIYLCSVEGGVRPEAFFGQGTRLTVV.

This sequence joins TRBV7-2 and TRBJ1-1, with 12 bases lining up with TRBD1. Germline CDR1 reads SGHTA; CDR2 reads FQGNSA. V was pared by 5 bases and J by 3 bases, with 10 bases of the junction left unmatched. The CDR3 is made up of 17 amino acids. In nucleotides, the CDR3 is TGTGCCAGCAGCAAAGAGGGGACAGGGGGCCTGGACACTGAAGCTTTCTTT. Amino acid sequence: CASSKEGTGGLDTEAFF.